The clone carrying this TCR beta chain was seen repeatedly, ten times or more. CDR3 and TCR beta VDJ profiling relied on a genomic DNA template. TCRdb recomputed calls from the reads with MiXCR, one row per CDR3 protein. The sample comprises approximately 220,000 distinct CDR3 sequences, roughly 45% of which are singletons, and roughly 21% rests with the top ten. The CDR3 extends over 13 amino acids. The V and J ends lost 1 base and 5 bases respectively, with 9 bases between them. Germline CDR1 is DFQATT and CDR2 is SNEGSKA (reference sequence). Flow cytometry had shown expanded CD8+CD57+ cells in the patients chosen for sequencing. These data belong to a study of CD8+CD57+ T cells in acquired aplastic anemia. Study-level information: Mean DNA quantity obtained from sorted CD4+ and CD8+ cells was about 3 ug.

The sequence came from a human donor with aplastic anemia. Material: sorted CD4+, CD8+, or CD8+CD57+ T cells (not recorded which) from PBMCs. This chain uses TRBV20-1 with TRBJ1-5, with D perhaps matching TRBD1 (5 bases). The chain's CDR3 is CSARGGGDQPQHF. CDR3 in DNA: TGCAGTGCTAGAGGGGGGGGTGATCAGCCCCAGCATTTT.